This T cell receptor (beta chain) was captured by sequencing in a study of blood T cell repertoires in COVID-19. About the research overall: COVID-19 samples from acute and convalescent phases originated in the United States, Italy and Spain.

Germline lookup yields CDR1 SGHDN and CDR2 FVKESK. This CDR3 contains 17 residues. V was cut by 3 bases and J by 1 base, with 18 bases left in between. Enrollees, about 18 to 89 years old, lived in approximately 25 US areas. Two negative PCRs, clearance, or symptom resolution were required of recovered Cohort 3 donors. Sequencing was performed with immunoSEQ multiplex PCR; in TCRdb, only in-frame clones are kept and a portion is missing. The sample has approximately 130,000 clones, around four fifths seen once. The clonotype originates from a man younger than 45 who had recovered from COVID-19. The sequencing sample was made of PBMCs or T cells enriched from blood (not recorded which). The chain recombines TRBV14 with TRBJ1-1; a possible D gene is TRBD1 (5 bases). This CDR3 reads CASSQRTRLNRNTEAFF. As DNA, the CDR3 is TGTGCCAGCAGCCAGAGGACACGTCTTAATAGGAACACTGAAGCTTTCTTT.